This T cell receptor beta chain is drawn from a study of early T cells in non-severe SARS-CoV-2 infection. Background on the study: Unsorted whole blood bulk RNA was sequenced, with unpaired chains.

Study-wide results and caveats: Matching against VDJdb likely underestimated virus-specific expansions, favoring anti-spike CD8.

The V and J ends lost 5 bases and 2 bases respectively, with 6 bases between them. Germline CDR1 and CDR2: PRHDT and FYEKMQ (reference sequence). This CDR3 region has 12 residues. Individual cDNA molecules carried attached unique molecular identifiers. Using its own MiXCR run on the 5' RACE reads, TCRdb lists one record per CDR3 protein. This sample carries around 45,000 distinct CDR3 sequences, nearly 7.5% of them seen once, and the ten largest clones take roughly 8.5%. A remark on this clonotype: Its specificity is not known.

The source is an adult who was a healthcare worker with PCR-confirmed SARS-CoV-2 infection or an uninfected control (not recorded which). J is TRBJ2-5 and V is TRBV13; no clear D gene. The specimen was whole blood. In DNA form, the CDR3 reads TGTGCCAGCAGCAAACCACAAGAGACCCAGTACTTC. Translating gives CASSKPQETQYF.